These 4 T cell receptor beta chains were sequenced from one sample in a study of cytomegalovirus exposure and HLA in healthy donors. The PCR employed 60 Vbeta primers together with 13 Jbeta primers. Profiled with immunoSEQ multiplex PCR; TCRdb holds only in-frame clones, not every one. The table lists about 140,000 clones. What was sequenced was PBMCs. The receptors originated from a woman in her late teens or twenties in good health and CMV-seronegative.

The CDR3 region is CASSPGQGNTDTQYF. The CDR3 region has the DNA TGTGCCAGCAGCCCCGGACAGGGAAACACAGATACGCAGTATTTT. The genes are TRBV25-1 and TRBJ2-3; 8 positions match TRBD1. Germline CDR1 is MGHDK and CDR2 is SYGVNS. This CDR3 contains 15 residues. Losses at the gene ends were 6 bases for V and 2 bases for J; bases not matched to a gene: 7. The full variable domain, with the rest looked up from reference TRBV25-1 and TRBJ2-3, is EADIYQTPRYLVIGTGKKITLECSQTMGHDKMYWYQQDPGMELHLIHYSYGVNSTEKGDLSSESTVSRIRTEHFPLTLESARPSHTSQYLCASSPGQGNTDTQYFGPGTRLTVL.

V usage is TRBV30 and J usage is TRBJ1-1, with 8 bases lining up with TRBD1. The CDR3 contains 12 residues. Germline trimming cut 4 bases from V and 6 bases from J; bases unmatched to any gene: 4. Germline values: CDR1 GTSNPN, CDR2 SVGIG (reference sequence). In DNA, the CDR3 is TGTGCCTGGACTATCAGGGGGCCTGAAGCTTTCTTT. Protein sequence: CAWTIRGPEAFF. Based on the CDR3 plus reference TRBV30 and TRBJ1-1, the full variable domain is SQTIHQWPATLVQPVGSPLSLECTVEGTSNPNLYWYRQAAGRGLQLLFYSVGIGQISSEVPQNLSASRPQDRQFILSSKKLLLSDSGFYLCAWTIRGPEAFFGQGTRLTVV.

The V call is TRBV6-1, the J call TRBJ2-1; D may be TRBD2 (5 bases). Trimming cost V 0 bases and J 6 bases, with 12 bases left between them. The CDR3 length is 15 residues. The germline V gene has CDR1 MNHNS and CDR2 SASEGT. CDR3 sequence: CASSEARGLINEQFF. CDR3 DNA: TGTGCCAGCAGTGAAGCGAGAGGACTTATCAATGAGCAGTTCTTC.

This chain uses TRBV25-1 with TRBJ1-2, with 9 nucleotides matching TRBD1. V lost 6 bases and J lost 3; bases outside the gene matches: 2. Germline lookup yields CDR1 MGHDK and CDR2 SYGVNS. This CDR3 is built from 13 residues. The CDR3 reads CASRGQGHYGYTF. For the CDR3, the DNA is TGTGCCAGCAGGGGACAGGGACACTATGGCTACACCTTC.